What follows are 24 T cell receptor beta chains derived from one specimen sequenced in a study of blood T cell repertoires in COVID-19. The table came from immunoSEQ multiplex PCR; TCRdb's copy has only in-frame clones and leaves some out. The profile shows tens of thousands of clones, about 73% of them singletons. The sample consisted of peripheral blood. The receptors originated from a woman in her seventies with acute or convalescent COVID-19.

The chain has TRBV18 and TRBJ1-2, with D tentatively TRBD1 (5 bases). Trimming stripped 5 bases from V and 0 bases from J, with 7 bases between. Germline values: CDR1 KGHSH, CDR2 LQKENI. The CDR3 length is 13 residues. CDR3 sequence reads: CASSVRANYGYTF. DNA for the CDR3: TGTGCCAGCTCAGTCAGGGCTAACTATGGCTACACCTTC. Drawing the rest from reference TRBV18 and TRBJ1-2, the complete variable domain is NAGVMQNPRHLVRRRGQEARLRCSPMKGHSHVYWYRQLPEEGLKFMVYLQKENIIDESGMPKERFSAEFPKEGPSILRIQQVVRGDSAAYFCASSVRANYGYTFGSGTRLTVV.

The chain combines TRBV2 with TRBJ1-2; possibly TRBD1 for D (6 bases). This CDR3 has 13 amino acids. CDR1 and CDR2 (germline): SNHLY, FYNNEI. The V end lost 2 bases, the J end lost 5 bases, and 9 bases lay between the germline ends. The DNA of the CDR3 is TGTGCCAGCAGTGAACAGGGGTGGTATGGCTACACCTTC. Its translation is CASSEQGWYGYTF. The entire variable domain, with the rest obtained from reference TRBV2 and TRBJ1-2, is as follows: EPEVTQTPSHQVTQMGQEVILRCVPISNHLYFYWYRQILGQKVEFLVSFYNNEISEKSEIFDDQFSVERPDGSNFTLKIRSTKLEDSAMYFCASSEQGWYGYTFGSGTRLTVV.

The V gene is TRBV4-1, the J gene TRBJ2-1; 13 bases align to TRBD2. V lost 3 bases, J lost 0 bases, and 8 bases stayed unmatched. The CDR3 runs 19 residues. CDR1 and CDR2 (germline): MGHRA, YSYEKL. The CDR3 spells CASSHHGLAGALSYNEQFF. CDR3 nucleotide sequence: TGCGCCAGCAGCCACCACGGACTAGCGGGGGCCCTCTCCTACAATGAGCAGTTCTTC.

The chain joins TRBV5-1 to TRBJ1-1; TRBD1 might be the D (5 bases). The CDR3 spans 13 residues. V was trimmed by 4 bases and J by 1 base, leaving 8 bases between them. CDR1 is SGHRS and CDR2 is YFSETQ in the germline V gene. This chain's CDR3 is CASSAQGNTEAFF. The CDR3 nucleotides are TGCGCCAGCAGCGCCCAGGGGAACACTGAAGCTTTCTTT. The full variable domain, its missing parts supplied by reference TRBV5-1 and TRBJ1-1, is KAGVTQTPRYLIKTRGQQVTLSCSPISGHRSVSWYQQTPGQGLQFLFEYFSETQRNKGNFPGRFSGRQFSNSRSEMNVSTLELGDSALYLCASSAQGNTEAFFGQGTRLTVV.

The genes are TRBV9 and TRBJ2-7; 9 nucleotides agree with TRBD2. This CDR3 contains 14 residues. J lost 7 bases, V lost 3 bases, and 8 bases had no gene match. Germline lookup yields CDR1 SGDLS and CDR2 YYNGEE. CDR3: CASSAEAGGREQYF. CDR3 coding DNA: TGTGCCAGCAGCGCCGAAGCGGGGGGTCGGGAGCAGTACTTC.

V gene TRBV7-2 combines with J gene TRBJ1-2, with 10 positions matching TRBD1. CDR1 and CDR2 (germline): SGHTA, FQGNSA. The CDR3 contains 16 residues. J gave up 8 bases and V 3 bases, and 12 bases lay outside the gene matches. The CDR3 DNA reads as TGTGCCAGCAGCTTTTCCCGACAGGGGGCGTCTCAAGGCTACACCTTC. Translated, it gives CASSFSRQGASQGYTF.

The sample holds a few counts of this clone. J is TRBJ1-1 and V is TRBV7-3, with 9 positions matching TRBD1. From germline, CDR1 is SGHTA and CDR2 FQGTGA. The CDR3 runs 14 residues. After removal of 2 bases from V and 5 bases from J, the junction contained 3 bases not matched to a gene. The CDR3 is CASSLDRGVTEAFF. CDR3 sequence (DNA): TGTGCCAGCAGCTTAGACAGGGGGGTTACTGAAGCTTTCTTT. Full variable domain (rest looked up from reference TRBV7-3 and TRBJ1-1): GAGVSQTPSNKVTEKGKYVELRCDPISGHTALYWYRQSLGQGPEFLIYFQGTGAADDSGLPNDRFFAVRPEGSVSTLKIQRTERGDSAVYLCASSLDRGVTEAFFGQGTRLTVV.

The chain uses TRBV5-1 and TRBJ2-7, with a weak D call TRBD2 (6 bases). Trimming left V 2 bases short and J 6 bases short, with 21 bases between. Germline CDR1 and CDR2: SGHRS and YFSETQ. CDR3 length: 16 amino acids. The CDR3 loop reads CASSFARGGRSGEQYF. CDR3 nucleotide sequence: TGCGCCAGCAGCTTCGCCCGTGGAGGGAGGTCGGGCGAGCAGTACTTC.

The chain has TRBV30 and TRBJ1-4; D possibly corresponds to TRBD1 (6 bases). Trimming shortened V by 3 bases and J by 8 bases, and 16 bases separated the two germline ends. Per the germline V gene, CDR1 is GTSNPN and CDR2 is SVGIG (reference sequence). This CDR3 region has 14 residues. CDR3 DNA sequence: TGTGCCTGGAGCCCCTTAGGGGGAAACGAAAAACTGTTTTTT. Protein product: CAWSPLGGNEKLFF.

The chain has TRBV10-3 and TRBJ2-5; 10 nucleotides match TRBD2. The CDR3 length is 16 residues. Germline CDR1 and CDR2: ENHRY and SYGVKD. The trim removed 3 bases at V and 2 bases at J, leaving 6 bases unmatched. The CDR3 spells CAISEGAGGKQETQYF. In nucleotides, the CDR3 is TGTGCCATCAGTGAAGGAGCGGGGGGGAAACAAGAGACCCAGTACTTC.

The J gene is TRBJ2-1, the V gene TRBV7-9; no reliable D call. V lost 3 bases to trimming and J lost 1 base, with 13 bases between them. Germline V lookup: CDR1 SEHNR, CDR2 FQNEAQ (reference sequence). The CDR3 extends over 16 amino acids. The DNA of the CDR3 is TGTGCCAGCAGCTTCCGGTCCGTCCGATCCTACAATGAGCAGTTCTTC. This sequence encodes CASSFRSVRSYNEQFF.

The chain employs TRBV19 and TRBJ1-2, with D unclear. Trimming removed 7 bases from V and 0 bases from J, with 15 bases in between. The CDR3 length is 15 residues. The germline gives CDR1 LNHDA, CDR2 SQIVND (reference sequence). The CDR3 region has the DNA TGTGCCAGTAACCCGTGGGCGTTAGCTAACTATGGCTACACCTTC. Residues: CASNPWALANYGYTF.

The rearrangement uses TRBV9 and TRBJ2-7; D is possibly TRBD1 (5 bases). The ends were cut back, 0 bases at V and 0 bases at J, with 10 bases in the middle. The CDR3 has 15 amino acids. CDR1 is SGDLS, CDR2 YYNGEE, per germline. CDR3 sequence: CASSVGADSSYEQYF. In DNA, the CDR3 is TGTGCCAGCAGCGTAGGGGCCGACAGCTCCTACGAGCAGTACTTC.

There are a few counts of this clone. The chain links TRBV6-5 to TRBJ1-1; D unresolved. The V and J ends lost 2 bases and 4 bases respectively, with 8 bases between them. The germline V gene encodes CDR1 MNHEY and CDR2 SVGAGI. This CDR3 has 13 residues. The CDR3 DNA reads as TGTGCCAGCAGTTACGTTTCTTTCACTGAAGCTTTCTTT. This sequence encodes CASSYVSFTEAFF.

In its sample, this clone was seen a few times. The chain links TRBV24-1 to TRBJ2-1; D might be TRBD1 (6 bases). Germline lookup yields CDR1 KGHDR and CDR2 SFDVKD. The CDR3 extends over 15 amino acids. Trimming pared 3 bases from V and 5 bases from J, leaving 13 bases between. The CDR3 region has the DNA TGTGCCACCAGTGATCCGGGACATTTCAACAATGAGCAGTTCTTC. Translated: CATSDPGHFNNEQFF.

The chain joins TRBV4-2 to TRBJ2-1; 8 bases are a match to TRBD2. This CDR3 is 15 amino acids long. CDR1 is LGHNA, CDR2 YNFKEQ, per germline. J was trimmed by 6 bases and V by 4 bases; bases with no gene match: 8. The CDR3 nucleotides are TGTGCCAGCAGCCTAACCGGGACTAGTTCCAATGAGCAGTTCTTC. It translates to CASSLTGTSSNEQFF.

This clone appeared once. The rearrangement joins TRBV24-1 to TRBJ2-1, with TRBD1 matching over 10 bases. The length of the CDR3 is 15 residues. Germline values: CDR1 KGHDR, CDR2 SFDVKD. After removal of 7 bases from V and 7 bases from J, the junction contained 9 bases not matched to a gene. The DNA of the CDR3 is TGTGCCACCAGCTTGACAGGGGGCCGTGGGAATGAGCAGTTCTTC. Its translation is CATSLTGGRGNEQFF.

The chain has TRBV3-1 (or the pseudogene TRBV3-2) and TRBJ2-5; the match to TRBD2 covers 7 bases. V lost 2 bases, J lost 5 bases, and 8 bases stayed unmatched. The CDR3 sequence is 15 residues long. Germline-derived CDR1 and CDR2 are LGHDT and YNNKEL (reference sequence). The CDR3 sequence is CASSQPLGGGETQYF. The CDR3 bases are TGTGCCAGCAGCCAACCCCTGGGGGGAGGGGAGACCCAGTACTTC.

This chain joins TRBV7-3 and TRBJ2-1; 9 positions agree with TRBD1. From germline, CDR1 is SGHTA and CDR2 FQGTGA. Trimming removed 5 bases from V and 9 bases from J; junction bases left unmatched: 14. The CDR3 covers 16 residues. The CDR3 DNA sequence: TGTGCCAGCAGCACAAGTGGGGACAGGGAGGGCGGTGAGCAGTTCTTC. Its protein is CASSTSGDREGGEQFF.

In DNA form, the CDR3 reads TGTGCCAGCTCACCAGATCCCAGGGGGCCGGGTGGCTACACCTTC. Translated: CASSPDPRGPGGYTF. This sequence joins TRBV18 and TRBJ1-2, with 8 bases that match TRBD1. The CDR3 consists of 15 residues. J lost 7 bases, V lost 2 bases, and 9 bases had no gene match. Per germline, CDR1 KGHSH and CDR2 LQKENI.

The rearrangement links TRBV27 to TRBJ1-1; tentative D call: TRBD1 (6 bases). V shed 7 bases and J shed 0 bases, with 12 bases lying between them. The CDR3 runs 14 residues. CDR1 and CDR2 (germline): MNHEY, SMNVEV (reference sequence). CDR3 nucleotides: TGTGCCAGCACTTCGGCAGGGGTGAACACTGAAGCTTTCTTT. Its protein product is CASTSAGVNTEAFF.

The chain combines TRBV6-5 with TRBJ2-1, with TRBD2 matching 11 bases. CDR3 size: 13 residues. V lost 5 bases to trimming and J lost 8 bases; unmatched junction nucleotides: 2. The germline CDR1 and CDR2 sequences are MNHEY and SVGAGI. The CDR3 loop is CASSLAGGYEQFF. CDR3 coding DNA: TGTGCCAGCAGTCTAGCGGGGGGCTATGAGCAGTTCTTC.

The chain links TRBV5-1 to TRBJ1-4, with D perhaps TRBD1 (6 bases). V was trimmed by 1 base and J by 0 bases, leaving 7 bases between them. In germline, CDR1 is SGHRS, CDR2 YFSETQ. The CDR3 consists of 15 residues. The CDR3 DNA sequence: TGCGCCAGCAGCTTGCAGGGGTCAACTAATGAAAAACTGTTTTTT. Residues: CASSLQGSTNEKLFF.

The V and J genes are TRBV10-3 and TRBJ1-2; 9 nucleotides align to TRBD1. Germline loops: CDR1 ENHRY, CDR2 SYGVKD. V trimming: 6 bases; J trimming: 8 bases; junction bases outside the gene matches: 7. The CDR3 loop spans 13 amino acids. In nucleotides, the CDR3 is TGTGCCATCAGAGGGGACAGGGCAGAGGGCTACACCTTC. Translation gives CAIRGDRAEGYTF.